This T cell receptor beta chain was recovered during a study of cytomegalovirus exposure and HLA in healthy donors. Primers: 60 Vbeta forward and 13 Jbeta reverse. Generated by immunoSEQ multiplex PCR, the TCRdb table keeps only in-frame clones and is missing some. The table has roughly 200,000 clones, 75% to 90% seen once; the top ten hold around 0.3%. The specimen was PBMCs. The receptor was isolated from a woman in her 30s in good health and CMV-seronegative.

CDR3 amino acids: CATSRTGPGLNYNEQFF. CDR3 bases: TGTGCCACCAGCAGAACAGGGCCGGGACTAAACTACAATGAGCAGTTCTTC. This rearrangement joins TRBV15 to TRBJ2-1, with D perhaps matching TRBD2 (7 bases). The CDR3 runs 17 residues. Germline lookup yields CDR1 LNHNV and CDR2 YYDKDF (reference sequence). The ends were cut back, 2 bases at V and 3 bases at J, with 17 bases in the middle.